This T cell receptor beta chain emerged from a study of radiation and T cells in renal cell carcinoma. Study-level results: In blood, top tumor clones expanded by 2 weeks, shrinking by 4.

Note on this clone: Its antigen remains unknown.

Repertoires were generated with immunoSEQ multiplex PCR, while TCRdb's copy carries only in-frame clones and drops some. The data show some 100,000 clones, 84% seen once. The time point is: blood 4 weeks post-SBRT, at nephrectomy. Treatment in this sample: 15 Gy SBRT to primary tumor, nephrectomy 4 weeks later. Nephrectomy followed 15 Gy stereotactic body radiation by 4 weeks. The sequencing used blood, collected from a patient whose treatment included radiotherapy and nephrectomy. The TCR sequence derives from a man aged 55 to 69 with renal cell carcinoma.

The CDR3 nucleotides are TGTGCCAGCAGCGCCCAAGCCAGGGGGGAAGGCTACACCTTC. It translates to CASSAQARGEGYTF. The V call is TRBV7-9, the J call TRBJ1-2; 7 nucleotides match TRBD1. CDR1 is SEHNR, CDR2 FQNEAQ, per germline (reference sequence). This CDR3 has 14 amino acids. With 5 bases clipped from V and 8 bases from J, the junction kept 11 bases outside the gene matches. Filled out from reference TRBV7-9 and TRBJ1-2, the complete variable domain reads DTGVSQNPRHKITKRGQNVTFRCDPISEHNRLYWYRQTLGQGPEFLTYFQNEAQLEKSRLLSDRFSAERPKGSFSTLEIQRTEQGDSAMYLCASSAQARGEGYTFGSGTRLTVV.